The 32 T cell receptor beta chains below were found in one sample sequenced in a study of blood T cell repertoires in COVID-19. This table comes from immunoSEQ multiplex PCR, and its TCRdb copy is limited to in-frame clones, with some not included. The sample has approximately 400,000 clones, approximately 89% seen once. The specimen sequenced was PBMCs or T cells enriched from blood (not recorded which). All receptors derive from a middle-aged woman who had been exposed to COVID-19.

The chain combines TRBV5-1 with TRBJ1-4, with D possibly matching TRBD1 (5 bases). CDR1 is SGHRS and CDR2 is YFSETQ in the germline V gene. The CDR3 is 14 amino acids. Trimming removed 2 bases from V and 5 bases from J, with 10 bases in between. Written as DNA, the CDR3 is TGCGCCAGCAGCTTAGAGGGACTGAATGAAAAACTGTTTTTT. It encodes CASSLEGLNEKLFF. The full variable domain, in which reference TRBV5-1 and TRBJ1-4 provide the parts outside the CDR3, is KAGVTQTPRYLIKTRGQQVTLSCSPISGHRSVSWYQQTPGQGLQFLFEYFSETQRNKGNFPGRFSGRQFSNSRSEMNVSTLELGDSALYLCASSLEGLNEKLFFGSGTQLSVL.

The CDR3 spells CASSDGDSVTQYF. The CDR3 DNA reads as TGTGCCAGCAGTGATGGGGATAGCGTGACCCAGTACTTC. This chain joins TRBV2 and TRBJ2-5, with D tentatively TRBD2 (5 bases). This CDR3 has 13 amino acids. V dropped 3 bases and J dropped 7 bases, with 12 bases sitting between them. The germline V gene encodes CDR1 SNHLY and CDR2 FYNNEI.

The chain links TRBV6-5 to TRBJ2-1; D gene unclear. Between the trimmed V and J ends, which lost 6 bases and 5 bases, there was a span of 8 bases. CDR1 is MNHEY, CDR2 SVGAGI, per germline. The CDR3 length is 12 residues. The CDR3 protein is CASRRYDNEQFF. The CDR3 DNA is TGTGCCAGCAGGAGGTACGACAATGAGCAGTTCTTC.

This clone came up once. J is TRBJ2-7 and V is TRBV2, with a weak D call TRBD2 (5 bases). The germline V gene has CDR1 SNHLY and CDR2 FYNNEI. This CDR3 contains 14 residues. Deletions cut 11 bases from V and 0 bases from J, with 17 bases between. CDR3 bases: TGTGCCTCCTCAAAGGGCGCGGGCTCCTACGAGCAGTACTTC. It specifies CASSKGAGSYEQYF. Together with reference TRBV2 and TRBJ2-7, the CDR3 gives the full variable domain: EPEVTQTPSHQVTQMGQEVILRCVPISNHLYFYWYRQILGQKVEFLVSFYNNEISEKSEIFDDQFSVERPDGSNFTLKIRSTKLEDSAMYFCASSKGAGSYEQYFGPGTRLTVT.

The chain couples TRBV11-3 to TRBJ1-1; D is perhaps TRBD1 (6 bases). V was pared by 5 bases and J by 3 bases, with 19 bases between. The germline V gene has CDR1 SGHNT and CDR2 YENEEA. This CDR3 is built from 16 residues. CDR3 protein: CASSGYSTGLDTEAFF. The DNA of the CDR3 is TGTGCCAGCAGCGGCTACTCCACAGGGCTGGACACTGAAGCTTTCTTT.

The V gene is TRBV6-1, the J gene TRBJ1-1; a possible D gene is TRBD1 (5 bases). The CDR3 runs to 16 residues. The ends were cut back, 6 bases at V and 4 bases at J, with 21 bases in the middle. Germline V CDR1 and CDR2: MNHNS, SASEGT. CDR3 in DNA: TGTGCCAGCAGCGAATTCGGTCTCGGGGGGAGCACTGAAGCTTTCTTT. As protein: CASSEFGLGGSTEAFF.

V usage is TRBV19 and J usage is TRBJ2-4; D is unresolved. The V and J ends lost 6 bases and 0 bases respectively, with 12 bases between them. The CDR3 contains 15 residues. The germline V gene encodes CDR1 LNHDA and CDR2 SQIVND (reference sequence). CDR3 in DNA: TGTGCCAGTAGGGCAGCAGGTAAAGCCAAAAACATTCAGTACTTC. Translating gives CASRAAGKAKNIQYF. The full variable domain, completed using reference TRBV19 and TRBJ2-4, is DGGITQSPKYLFRKEGQNVTLSCEQNLNHDAMYWYRQDPGQGLRLIYYSQIVNDFQKGDIAEGYSVSREKKESFPLTVTSAQKNPTAFYLCASRAAGKAKNIQYFGAGTRLSVL.

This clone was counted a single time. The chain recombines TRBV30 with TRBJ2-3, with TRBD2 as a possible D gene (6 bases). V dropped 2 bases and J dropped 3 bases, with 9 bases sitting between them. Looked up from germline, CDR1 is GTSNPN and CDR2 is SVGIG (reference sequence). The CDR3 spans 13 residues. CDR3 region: CAWSRLATDTQYF. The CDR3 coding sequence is TGTGCCTGGAGTCGCCTAGCGACAGATACGCAGTATTTT.

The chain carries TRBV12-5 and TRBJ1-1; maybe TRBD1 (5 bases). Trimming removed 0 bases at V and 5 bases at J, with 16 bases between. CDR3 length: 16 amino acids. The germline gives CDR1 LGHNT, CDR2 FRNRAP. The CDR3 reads CASGLVLGFGQTEAFF. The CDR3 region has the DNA TGTGCTAGTGGTTTGGTACTTGGGTTCGGACAAACTGAAGCTTTCTTT.

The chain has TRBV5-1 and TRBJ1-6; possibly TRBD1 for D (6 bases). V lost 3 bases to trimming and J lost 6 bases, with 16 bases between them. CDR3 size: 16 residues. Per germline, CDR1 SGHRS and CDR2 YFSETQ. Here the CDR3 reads CASSSDGTNFNSPLHF. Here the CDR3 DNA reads TGCGCCAGCAGCTCCGACGGGACAAACTTTAATTCACCCCTCCACTTT.

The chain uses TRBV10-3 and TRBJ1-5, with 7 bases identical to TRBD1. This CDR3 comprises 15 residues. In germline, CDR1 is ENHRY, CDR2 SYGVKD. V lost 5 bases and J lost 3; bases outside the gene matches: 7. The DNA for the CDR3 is TGTGCCATCAGTCCGGGACAGCCGTACAATCAGCCCCAGCATTTT. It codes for CAISPGQPYNQPQHF.

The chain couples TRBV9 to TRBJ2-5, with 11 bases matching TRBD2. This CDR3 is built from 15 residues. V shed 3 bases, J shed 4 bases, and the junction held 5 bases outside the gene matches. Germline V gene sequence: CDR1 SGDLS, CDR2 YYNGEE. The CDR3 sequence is CASSAGTSGPETQYF. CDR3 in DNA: TGTGCCAGCAGCGCCGGGACTAGCGGCCCAGAGACCCAGTACTTC.

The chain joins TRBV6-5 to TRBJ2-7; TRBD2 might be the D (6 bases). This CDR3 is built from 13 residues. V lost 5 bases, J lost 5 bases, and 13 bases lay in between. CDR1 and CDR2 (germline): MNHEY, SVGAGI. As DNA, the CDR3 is TGTGCCAGCAGTCAACGGGGAGGCAACGAGCAGTACTTC. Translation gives CASSQRGGNEQYF.

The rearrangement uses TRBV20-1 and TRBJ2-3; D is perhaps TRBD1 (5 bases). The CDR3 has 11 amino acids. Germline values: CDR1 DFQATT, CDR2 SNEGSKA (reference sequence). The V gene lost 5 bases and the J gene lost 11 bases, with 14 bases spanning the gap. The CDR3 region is CSAPLQGRQYF. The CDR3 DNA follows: TGCAGTGCTCCTCTCCAGGGTCGGCAGTATTTT.

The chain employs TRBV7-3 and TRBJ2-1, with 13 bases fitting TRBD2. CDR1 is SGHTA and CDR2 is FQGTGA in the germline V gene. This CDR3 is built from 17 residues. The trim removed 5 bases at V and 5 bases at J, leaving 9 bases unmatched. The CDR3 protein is CASSLTGTSGVNNEQFF. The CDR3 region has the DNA TGTGCCAGCAGCCTCACCGGGACTAGCGGGGTTAACAATGAGCAGTTCTTC.

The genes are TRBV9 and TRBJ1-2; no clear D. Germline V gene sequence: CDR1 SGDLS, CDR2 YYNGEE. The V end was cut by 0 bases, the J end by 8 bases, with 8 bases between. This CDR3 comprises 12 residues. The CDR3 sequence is CASSVAAGGYTF. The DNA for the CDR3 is TGTGCCAGCAGCGTAGCCGCGGGGGGCTACACCTTC.

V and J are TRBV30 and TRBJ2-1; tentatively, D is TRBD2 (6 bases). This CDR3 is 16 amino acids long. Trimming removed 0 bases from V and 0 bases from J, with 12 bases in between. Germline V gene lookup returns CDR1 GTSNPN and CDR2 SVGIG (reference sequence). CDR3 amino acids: CAWSVTGDYSYNEQFF. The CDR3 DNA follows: TGTGCCTGGAGTGTGACGGGAGATTACTCCTACAATGAGCAGTTCTTC.

CDR3 residues: CASSLTPLRGEQYF. In nucleotides, the CDR3 is TGTGCCAGCAGCTTAACCCCCCTACGCGGGGAGCAGTACTTC. V usage is TRBV11-2 and J usage is TRBJ2-7; tentative D call: TRBD2 (5 bases). The CDR3 has 14 amino acids. Germline CDR1 is SGHAT and CDR2 is FQNNGV. Trimming left V 2 bases short and J 7 bases short, with 15 bases between.

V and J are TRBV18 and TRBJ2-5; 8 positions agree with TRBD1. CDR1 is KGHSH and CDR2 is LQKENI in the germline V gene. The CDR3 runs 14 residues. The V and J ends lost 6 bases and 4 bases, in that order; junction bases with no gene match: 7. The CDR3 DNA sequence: TGTGCCAGCTCGCCCGACAGGGGAGGAGAGACCCAGTACTTC. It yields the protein CASSPDRGGETQYF.

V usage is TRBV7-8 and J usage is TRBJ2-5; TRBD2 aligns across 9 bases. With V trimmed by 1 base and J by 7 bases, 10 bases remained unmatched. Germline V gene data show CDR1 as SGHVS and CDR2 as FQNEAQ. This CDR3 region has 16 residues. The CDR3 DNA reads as TGTGCCAGCAGCTTAGTTGGGACTAGCCGTACGGGGACCCAGTACTTC. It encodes CASSLVGTSRTGTQYF.

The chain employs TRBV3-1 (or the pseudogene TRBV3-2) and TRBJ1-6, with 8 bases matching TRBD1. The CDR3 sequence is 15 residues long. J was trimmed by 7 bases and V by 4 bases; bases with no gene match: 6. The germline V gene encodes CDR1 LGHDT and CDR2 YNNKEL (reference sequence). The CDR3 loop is CASSRGQGMNSPLHF. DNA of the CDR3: TGTGCCAGCAGCCGTGGACAGGGCATGAATTCACCCCTCCACTTT.

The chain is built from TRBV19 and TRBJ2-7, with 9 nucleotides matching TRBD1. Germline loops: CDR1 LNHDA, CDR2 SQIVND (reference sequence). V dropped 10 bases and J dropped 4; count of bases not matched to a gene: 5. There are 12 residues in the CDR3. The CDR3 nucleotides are TGTGCCACCCGGGACAGGGATTACGAGCAGTACTTC. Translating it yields CATRDRDYEQYF.

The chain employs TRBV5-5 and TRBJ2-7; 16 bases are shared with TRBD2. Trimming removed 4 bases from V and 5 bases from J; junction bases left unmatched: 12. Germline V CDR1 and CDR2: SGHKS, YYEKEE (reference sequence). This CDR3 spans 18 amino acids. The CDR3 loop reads CASSPPGTSGRVKNEQYF. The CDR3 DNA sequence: TGTGCCAGCAGCCCCCCCGGGACTAGCGGGAGGGTTAAGAACGAGCAGTACTTC.

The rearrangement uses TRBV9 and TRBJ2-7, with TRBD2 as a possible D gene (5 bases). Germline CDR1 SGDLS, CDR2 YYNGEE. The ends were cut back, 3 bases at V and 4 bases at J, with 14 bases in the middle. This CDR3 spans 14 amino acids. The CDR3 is CASSAGSGNYEQYF. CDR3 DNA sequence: TGTGCCAGCAGCGCGGGGAGCGGAAATTACGAGCAGTACTTC.

The CDR3 sequence is CASSYSVNTGELFF. CDR3 nucleotide sequence: TGTGCCAGCAGCTATAGCGTGAACACCGGGGAGCTGTTTTTT. The chain recombines TRBV7-9 with TRBJ2-2; tentative D call: TRBD2 (5 bases). The V gene lost 4 bases and the J gene lost 1 base, with 7 bases spanning the gap. The CDR3 contains 14 residues. The germline V gene encodes CDR1 SEHNR and CDR2 FQNEAQ (reference sequence). Based on the CDR3 plus reference TRBV7-9 and TRBJ2-2, the full variable domain is DTGVSQNPRHKITKRGQNVTFRCDPISEHNRLYWYRQTLGQGPEFLTYFQNEAQLEKSRLLSDRFSAERPKGSFSTLEIQRTEQGDSAMYLCASSYSVNTGELFFGEGSRLTVL.

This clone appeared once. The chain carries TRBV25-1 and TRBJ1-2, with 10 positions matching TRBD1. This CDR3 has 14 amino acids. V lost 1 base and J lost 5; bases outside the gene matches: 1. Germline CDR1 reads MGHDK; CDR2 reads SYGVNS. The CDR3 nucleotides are TGTGCCAGCAGTGAATGGGGACAGGGGTATGGCTACACCTTC. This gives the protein CASSEWGQGYGYTF.

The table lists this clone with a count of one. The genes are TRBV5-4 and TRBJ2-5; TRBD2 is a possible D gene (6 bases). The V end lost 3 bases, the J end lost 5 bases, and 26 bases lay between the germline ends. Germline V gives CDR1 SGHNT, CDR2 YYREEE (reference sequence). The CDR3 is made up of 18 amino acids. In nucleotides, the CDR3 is TGTGCCAGCAGCTCTGGGGTGGGGCGGGGCCGAGGAGGGGAGACCCAGTACTTC. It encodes CASSSGVGRGRGGETQYF.

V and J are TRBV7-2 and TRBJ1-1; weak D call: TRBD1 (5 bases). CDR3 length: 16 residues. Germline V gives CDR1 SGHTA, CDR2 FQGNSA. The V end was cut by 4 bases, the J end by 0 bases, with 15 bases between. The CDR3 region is CASSSLDRGMNTEAFF. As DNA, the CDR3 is TGTGCCAGCAGCTCCCTAGACAGAGGAATGAACACTGAAGCTTTCTTT.

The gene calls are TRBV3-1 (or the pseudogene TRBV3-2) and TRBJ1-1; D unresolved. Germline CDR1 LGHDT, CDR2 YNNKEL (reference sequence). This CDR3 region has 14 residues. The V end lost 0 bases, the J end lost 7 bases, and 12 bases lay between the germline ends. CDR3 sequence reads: CASSQDPRMGEAFF. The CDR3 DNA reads TGTGCCAGCAGCCAAGATCCCAGGATGGGTGAAGCTTTCTTT.

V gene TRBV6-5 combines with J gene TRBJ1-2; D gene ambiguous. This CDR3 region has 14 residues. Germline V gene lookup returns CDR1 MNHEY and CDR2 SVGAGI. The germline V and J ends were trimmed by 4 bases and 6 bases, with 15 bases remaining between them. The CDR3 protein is CASSSGILEDGYTF. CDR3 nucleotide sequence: TGTGCCAGCAGTTCCGGGATCCTCGAGGATGGCTACACCTTC.

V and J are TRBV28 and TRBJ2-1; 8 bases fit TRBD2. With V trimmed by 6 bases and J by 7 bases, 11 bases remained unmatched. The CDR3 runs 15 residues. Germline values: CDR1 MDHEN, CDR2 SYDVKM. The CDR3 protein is CASSPGTSESNEQFF. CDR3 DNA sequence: TGTGCCAGCAGCCCGGGGACTAGTGAGTCTAATGAGCAGTTCTTC.

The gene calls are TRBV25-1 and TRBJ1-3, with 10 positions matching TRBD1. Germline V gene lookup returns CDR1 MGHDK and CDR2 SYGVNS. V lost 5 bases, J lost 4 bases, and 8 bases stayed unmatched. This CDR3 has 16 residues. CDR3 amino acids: CASSNRDRGAGNTIYF. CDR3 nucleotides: TGTGCCAGCAGTAACCGGGACAGGGGAGCGGGAAACACCATATATTTT.